This T cell receptor (beta chain) was documented in a study of a mutant IDH1 vaccine in newly diagnosed glioma. On the study more broadly: Most patients had received both radiotherapy and temozolomide, the prior options being radiotherapy, temozolomide, or both.

Noted time point: week 11, during vaccination. Vaccine doses each comprised 300 ug of mutant IDH1 20-mer peptide, with topical imiquimod. The method was immunoSEQ multiplex PCR; TCRdb's version includes in-frame clones alone and lacks a portion of them. The table shows roughly 61,000 clones, with 80% occurring only once. In regard to this clone: Its antigen is undetermined.

The CDR3 totals 19 residues. Trimming shortened V by 4 bases and J by 0 bases, and 22 bases separated the two germline ends. Germline V gene data show CDR1 as SGHTA and CDR2 as FQGNSA. V is TRBV7-2 and J is TRBJ2-1; D is perhaps TRBD1 or TRBD2 (5 bases each). The input for sequencing was PBMCs, taken from a glioma patient whose treatment included an IDH1 peptide vaccine. The sequence was obtained from a man in his fifties with glioma. In nucleotides, the CDR3 is TGTGCCAGCAGCTCGGGGCGACAGATGAGCTCAGGCTCCTACAATGAGCAGTTCTTC. Translating it yields CASSSGRQMSSGSYNEQFF.